The 23 T cell receptor beta chains below all came from one sample that was sequenced in a study of blood T cell repertoires in COVID-19. The protocol was immunoSEQ multiplex PCR, while the TCRdb copy is restricted to in-frame clones and leaves out a portion. The sample contains 250,000 to 300,000 clones, 80% to 90% of which appear only once. The sequencing input was peripheral blood. The receptor source for this set is a woman aged 25 to 39 with COVID-19, enrolled during active disease.

The chain has TRBV5-1 and TRBJ2-7; 7 nucleotides line up with TRBD1. J was trimmed by 5 bases and V by 5 bases; bases with no gene match: 10. The CDR3 contains 14 residues. The germline gives CDR1 SGHRS, CDR2 YFSETQ. The CDR3 bases are TGCGCCAGCAGTTCCGGGACAGCCCTCGACGAGCAGTACTTC. As protein: CASSSGTALDEQYF.

In this sample, this clone turned up a few times. The chain has TRBV3-1 (or the pseudogene TRBV3-2) and TRBJ1-3, with D unresolved. V dropped 5 bases and J dropped 2 bases, with 10 bases sitting between them. CDR1 and CDR2 (germline): LGHDT, YNNKEL (reference sequence). The CDR3 consists of 14 residues. CDR3 amino acids: CASSSSGAGNTIYF. DNA of the CDR3: TGTGCCAGCAGCTCCTCCGGGGCTGGAAACACCATATATTTT.

This chain connects TRBV5-8 to TRBJ1-1; a possible D gene is TRBD1 (5 bases). V lost 1 base to trimming and J lost 7 bases, with 14 bases between them. CDR1 is SGHTS, CDR2 YDEGEE, per germline. CDR3 size: 14 residues. CDR3 nucleotides: TGTGCCAGCAGCTTGTCGATGGGGCGCGGTGAAGCTTTCTTT. Its translation is CASSLSMGRGEAFF.

This chain links TRBV5-1 with TRBJ1-4; maybe TRBD1 (6 bases). The CDR3 runs 14 residues. Germline lookup yields CDR1 SGHRS and CDR2 YFSETQ. The V end lost 3 bases, the J end lost 8 bases, and 14 bases lay between the germline ends. The DNA for the CDR3 is TGCGCCAGCAGCTCGGGACACAACCTGGAAAAACTGTTTTTT. This sequence encodes CASSSGHNLEKLFF.

The chain is built from TRBV18 and TRBJ1-3, with 7 bases identical to TRBD1. V was pared by 7 bases and J by 0 bases, with 3 bases of the junction left unmatched. CDR1 is KGHSH, CDR2 LQKENI, per germline. This CDR3 comprises 14 residues. The CDR3 reads CASYRDSSGNTIYF. The CDR3, as DNA: TGTGCCAGCTACCGGGACAGCTCTGGAAACACCATATATTTT. Using reference TRBV18 and TRBJ1-3 for the parts outside the CDR3, the full variable domain is NAGVMQNPRHLVRRRGQEARLRCSPMKGHSHVYWYRQLPEEGLKFMVYLQKENIIDESGMPKERFSAEFPKEGPSILRIQQVVRGDSAAYFCASYRDSSGNTIYFGEGSWLTVV.

This chain joins TRBV27 and TRBJ2-1, with D perhaps matching TRBD2 (6 bases). Germline V lookup: CDR1 MNHEY, CDR2 SMNVEV (reference sequence). V was shortened by 3 bases and J by 5 bases, with 11 bases between the two germline ends. CDR3 size: 14 residues. Here the CDR3 DNA reads TGTGCCAGCAGTTTGTCTACGGGGGACAATGAGCAGTTCTTC. Translated: CASSLSTGDNEQFF.

The genes are TRBV13 and TRBJ1-2; tentative D call: TRBD1 (6 bases). This CDR3 region has 14 residues. CDR1 is PRHDT and CDR2 is FYEKMQ in the germline V gene (reference sequence). The V end lost 6 bases, the J end lost 3 bases, and 14 bases lay between the germline ends. The CDR3 DNA reads as TGTGCCAGCAGTCTAAGGGGGATGGACTATGGCTACACCTTC. It codes for CASSLRGMDYGYTF.

The rearrangement uses TRBV27 and TRBJ2-7; 9 positions match TRBD1. Trimming at V came to 5 bases and at J to 6 bases, leaving 8 bases not matched to a gene. The CDR3 consists of 14 residues. CDR1 and CDR2 (germline): MNHEY, SMNVEV (reference sequence). In nucleotides, the CDR3 is TGTGCCAGCAGTCCGCCCCGGGACAGGGCCGAGCAGTACTTC. Its protein is CASSPPRDRAEQYF.

For the CDR3, the DNA is TGCGCCAGCAGCCCAGGACAGGGGGTGATAGATACGCAGTATTTT. This encodes CASSPGQGVIDTQYF. The rearrangement links TRBV4-1 to TRBJ2-3, with 10 bases that match TRBD1. The J segment lost 5 bases and the V segment lost 4 bases, leaving 6 bases of the junction unmatched. The CDR3 has 15 amino acids. Germline V gene data show CDR1 as MGHRA and CDR2 as YSYEKL.

This clone was observed a single time. This chain links TRBV3-1 (or the pseudogene TRBV3-2) with TRBJ2-7; 8 nucleotides agree with TRBD1. Trimming took 6 bases from V and 5 from J; bases not matched to a gene: 12. This CDR3 is built from 15 residues. The V gene's germline CDR1 is LGHDT and CDR2 YNNKEL (reference sequence). Here the CDR3 DNA reads TGTGCCAGCAGTTCGTCCAGGACAGGGTCACACGAGCAGTACTTC. Encoded protein: CASSSSRTGSHEQYF.

This rearrangement joins TRBV5-6 to TRBJ1-6; D not resolved. The CDR3 consists of 15 residues. Trimming stripped 3 bases from V and 7 bases from J, with 14 bases between. The germline gives CDR1 SGHDT, CDR2 YYEEEE. The CDR3 bases are TGTGCCAGCAGCTATATACTTCGGGAGAATTCACCCCTCCACTTT. This codes for CASSYILRENSPLHF.

This clone came up a few times. The V and J genes are TRBV20-1 and TRBJ1-1; D unresolved. V was shortened by 3 bases and J by 2 bases, with 4 bases between the two germline ends. The length of the CDR3 is 11 residues. Germline assignment: CDR1 DFQATT and CDR2 SNEGSKA (reference sequence). The CDR3 coding sequence is TGCAGTGCTAGCCCAAACACTGAAGCTTTCTTT. Translating gives CSASPNTEAFF.

This rearrangement joins TRBV5-1 to TRBJ1-3, with unresolved D. Trimming removed 3 bases at V and 4 bases at J, with 14 bases between. The germline CDR1 and CDR2 sequences are SGHRS and YFSETQ. The CDR3 contains 15 residues. The chain's CDR3 is CASSSSNSAGNTIYF. In nucleotides, the CDR3 is TGCGCCAGCAGCTCTTCGAACTCAGCGGGAAACACCATATATTTT.

The genes are TRBV6-1 and TRBJ2-7; D is ambiguous. V lost 3 bases and J lost 5, with 14 bases in between. The germline CDR1 and CDR2 sequences are MNHNS and SASEGT. This CDR3 has 14 residues. This CDR3 is CASSETSPLNEQYF. The CDR3 DNA follows: TGTGCCAGCAGTGAGACTTCTCCGCTCAACGAGCAGTACTTC.

This clone was observed once. V is TRBV2 and J is TRBJ2-5; no clear D. The V and J ends lost 6 bases and 5 bases respectively, with 13 bases between them. The V gene's germline CDR1 is SNHLY and CDR2 FYNNEI. This CDR3 comprises 13 residues. The CDR3 sequence: CASRFPPQETQYF. CDR3 bases: TGTGCCAGCAGATTTCCCCCCCAGGAGACCCAGTACTTC.

This clone was counted between two and nine times. This chain links TRBV30 with TRBJ1-3, with D possibly being TRBD1 (6 bases). With 6 bases removed from V and 2 bases from J, the gap between germline ends came to 11 bases. Per germline, CDR1 GTSNPN and CDR2 SVGIG (reference sequence). The CDR3 runs 13 residues. The CDR3 spells CACNRAPGNTIYF. CDR3 coding DNA: TGTGCCTGCAACAGGGCGCCTGGAAACACCATATATTTT.

The J gene is TRBJ2-7, the V gene TRBV5-6, with 10 positions matching TRBD1. Germline CDR1 SGHDT, CDR2 YYEEEE. Trimming took 4 bases from V and 3 from J; bases not matched to a gene: 13. The CDR3 has 17 amino acids. Here the CDR3 reads CASSLMFGDRGYYEQYF. The CDR3 DNA sequence: TGTGCCAGCAGCCTGATGTTCGGGGACAGGGGTTACTACGAGCAGTACTTC.

The chain has TRBV5-4 and TRBJ1-2; no clear D gene. The CDR3 is 13 amino acids. Germline V lookup: CDR1 SGHNT, CDR2 YYREEE (reference sequence). Trimming pared 0 bases from V and 11 bases from J, leaving 14 bases between. The CDR3 DNA reads as TGTGCCAGCAGCTTGGGGGGTTTGGCGGGTTACACCTTC. This encodes CASSLGGLAGYTF.

The chain has TRBV7-2 and TRBJ1-2, with TRBD1 identical over 7 bases. Per the germline V gene, CDR1 is SGHTA and CDR2 is FQGNSA. V lost 8 bases, J lost 5 bases, and 11 bases stayed unmatched. The CDR3 sequence is 14 residues long. CDR3 residues: CASQRTRQGYGYTF. CDR3 DNA: TGTGCCAGCCAACGGACCCGACAGGGTTATGGCTACACCTTC.

The rearrangement links TRBV13 to TRBJ1-5; tentatively, D is TRBD1 (5 bases). V lost 4 bases, J lost 3 bases, and 10 bases lay in between. The germline gives CDR1 PRHDT, CDR2 FYEKMQ (reference sequence). The CDR3 runs to 14 residues. Here the CDR3 reads CASSYQGSNQPQHF. The CDR3 DNA follows: TGTGCCAGCAGCTACCAGGGATCCAATCAGCCCCAGCATTTT.

The chain has TRBV11-2 and TRBJ1-2; D gene ambiguous. V lost 3 bases and J lost 2, with 10 bases in between. Germline CDR1 and CDR2: SGHAT and FQNNGV. The CDR3 totals 14 residues. The CDR3: CASSLGRLNYGYTF. The CDR3 DNA sequence: TGTGCCAGCAGCTTGGGCCGTCTCAACTATGGCTACACCTTC.

The chain combines TRBV6-5 with TRBJ1-1, with D maybe TRBD1 (6 bases). CDR1 is MNHEY and CDR2 is SVGAGI in the germline V gene. Deletions cut 6 bases from V and 1 base from J, with 15 bases between. There are 15 residues in the CDR3. The CDR3 sequence: CASSPRRGRNTEAFF. The CDR3 DNA follows: TGTGCCAGCAGCCCCCGGCGGGGGCGGAACACTGAAGCTTTCTTT.

The rearrangement links TRBV23-1 to TRBJ1-1, with 7 bases identical to TRBD1. TRBV23-1 has ORF status, its function being uncertain. Trimming at V came to 10 bases and at J to 2 bases, leaving 7 bases not matched to a gene. There are 13 residues in the CDR3. CDR3 amino acids: CATAGGSNTEAFF. The CDR3 DNA sequence: TGCGCCACCGCAGGGGGATCTAACACTGAAGCTTTCTTT.